This TCR beta chain originates from a study of vaccination and CD4 T cells after COVID-19. Study-level background: Following dose two, a median approximately 65 days (range 14 to 241) passed before post-vaccine samples were taken.

Cultured CD4+ T cell DNA was sequenced using the Oncomine TCR Beta short-read assay. TCRdb called the PCR reads again in MiXCR, with one record for every CDR3 protein. Of 7,000 to 8,500 distinct CDR3 sequences in the sample, approximately 40% were seen once. V was pared by 0 bases and J by 7 bases, with 10 bases between. The CDR3 sequence is 13 residues long. The germline V gene has CDR1 SGHRS and CDR2 YFSETQ. Worth noting for this clonotype: What it binds is unknown.

Treatment indicated: roughly 10-day PBMC culture with coronavirus spike peptide pools or control peptides (ViraFEST assay). The unexposed donor provided CD4+ T cells, which were taken before the COVID-19 pandemic (2011-2018). Every well contained some 2 million PBMCs, which were grown with approximately 9.5 IU/ml IL-2 and about 10 ug/ml peptide pools. Cells permitting, SARS-CoV-2 S/N served as probes for unexposed-donor CD4+ T cells, and four cold-coronavirus spikes did too. Sequencing was performed on CD4+ T cells from blood, cultured in vitro. The sequence was collected from a human donor in good health. The chain has TRBV5-1 and TRBJ1-2; tentatively, D is TRBD1 (5 bases). CDR3 bases: TGCGCCAGCAGCTTGGGGGGGGAAAGTGGCTACACCTTC. Translation gives CASSLGGESGYTF.